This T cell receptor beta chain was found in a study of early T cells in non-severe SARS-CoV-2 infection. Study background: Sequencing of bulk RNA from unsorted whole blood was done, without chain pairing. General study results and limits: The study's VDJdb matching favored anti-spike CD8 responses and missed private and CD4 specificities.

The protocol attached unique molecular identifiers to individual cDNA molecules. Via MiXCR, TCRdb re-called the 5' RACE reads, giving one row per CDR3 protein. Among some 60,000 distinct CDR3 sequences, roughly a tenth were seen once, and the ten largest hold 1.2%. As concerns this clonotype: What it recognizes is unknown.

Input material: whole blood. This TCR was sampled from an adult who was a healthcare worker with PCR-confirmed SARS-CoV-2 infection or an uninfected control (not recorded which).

CDR3 residues: CASSLGSRDSRNTGELFF. The CDR3 DNA reads TGTGCCAGCAGCTTAGGGTCGAGGGACAGTCGGAACACCGGGGAGCTGTTTTTT. The chain links TRBV11-3 to TRBJ2-2, with 7 bases lining up with TRBD1. The CDR3 covers 18 residues. CDR1 and CDR2 from the germline V gene are SGHNT and YENEEA. V dropped 1 base and J dropped 1; count of bases not matched to a gene: 9.